This paragraph covers one T cell receptor beta chain sequence. Its target is unknown. The sample is drawn from a study of shared clonotypes between healthy human individuals. The overall study: Contributing individuals were two females and three males aged 18 to 49. Study-level findings and limits: The diversity represented, both genetic and in exposure history, was limited by few donors.

Profiling relied on immunoSEQ multiplex PCR, and the TCRdb table lists in-frame clones only, not all of them. The table shows around 320,000 clones, with about nine tenths occurring only once. The CDR3 totals 14 residues. The germline V and J ends were trimmed by 0 bases and 10 bases, with 16 bases remaining between them. Looked up from germline, CDR1 is SQVTM and CDR2 is ANQGSEA. The source material was memory CD8+ T cells sorted from blood. The subset: CD45RO+ cells pooled with CCR7-negative TemRA cells. The receptor was derived from a man younger than 35 in good health. The rearrangement uses TRBV29-1 and TRBJ2-1; tentatively, D is TRBD2 (6 bases). CDR3 sequence: CSVEDARGVVEQFF. The CDR3 coding sequence is TGCAGCGTTGAAGACGCTCGCGGGGTGGTCGAGCAGTTCTTC.